Presented here are 15 T cell receptor beta chains from one specimen sequenced in a study of vaccination effects on CD4 cells after COVID-19 (dated by TCRdb to 2022 to 2024). Library generation was performed with the immunoSEQ multiplex PCR assay. TCRdb mirrors the immuneACCESS table, restricted to in-frame sequences. Some clones are absent from its copies; in checked studies, under half trace to an unresolved V gene, and the reason for the others is unknown. Here the sample has under 25,000 clones; around 72% occur a single time. 5% of the sample is in the top ten clones. These receptors' targets are unknown. In the ViraFEST assay, PBMC were stimulated with viral peptide pools, and TCR sequencing was then used to find antigen-specific CD4+ T cell clonotypes based on their expansion. After about 10 days of culture, CD4+ T cells were isolated with the EasySep CD4+ T cell isolation kit. Healthy vaccine recipients had no prior SARS-CoV-2 infection, confirmed by negative nucleocapsid antibodies before and after vaccination.

Source: CD4+ T cells from PBMCs cultured with SARS-CoV-2 spike peptides, taken before COVID-19 vaccination. Per the publication, the cell subset or site label means: SARS-CoV-2 spike overlapping peptide pool stimulation. These receptors came from a human donor who received a COVID-19 vaccine.

The V and J genes are TRBV2 and TRBJ2-5; a weak D match, TRBD1 (6 bases). Germline values: CDR1 SNHLY, CDR2 FYNNEI. Trimming removed 5 bases at V and 5 bases at J, with 18 bases between. This CDR3 contains 15 residues. This chain's CDR3 is CASSRLPGQGETQYF. CDR3 bases: TGTGCCAGCAGTAGATTACCGGGACAAGGCGAGACCCAGTACTTC.

The chain is built from TRBV7-9 and TRBJ2-4; weak D call: TRBD1 (5 bases). Per the germline V gene, CDR1 is SEHNR and CDR2 is FQNEAQ (reference sequence). Trimming left V 4 bases short and J 1 base short, with 17 bases between. The CDR3 contains 17 residues. CDR3 protein: CASSSSTEERAKNIQYF. DNA for the CDR3: TGTGCCAGCAGCTCCTCGACAGAGGAGAGGGCCAAAAACATTCAGTACTTC.

In this sample, this clone turned up a few times. The chain has TRBV28 and TRBJ1-1, with a tentative D call TRBD1 (6 bases). V shed 3 bases and J shed 3 bases, with 14 bases lying between them. The germline V gene encodes CDR1 MDHEN and CDR2 SYDVKM. The CDR3 contains 15 residues. DNA for the CDR3: TGTGCCAGCAGTTTGGCGGGGGGCTCGGACACTGAAGCTTTCTTT. Translation: CASSLAGGSDTEAFF.

This rearrangement joins TRBV3-1 (or the pseudogene TRBV3-2) to TRBJ2-7, with D perhaps matching TRBD2 (5 bases). Germline lookup yields CDR1 LGHDT and CDR2 YNNKEL (reference sequence). This CDR3 is built from 12 residues. Trimming removed 4 bases at V and 7 bases at J, with 11 bases between. In DNA, the CDR3 is TGTGCCAGCAGCCGGGCTAGCAGAGAGCAGTACTTC. It specifies CASSRASREQYF.

The J gene is TRBJ2-4, the V gene TRBV2, with a possible D match to TRBD2 (6 bases). This CDR3 region has 15 residues. Trimming shortened V by 4 bases and J by 6 bases, and 16 bases separated the two germline ends. From germline, CDR1 is SNHLY and CDR2 FYNNEI. The DNA for the CDR3 is TGTGCCAGCAGTGTCGGAGTCGCGGAGGGAAACATTCAGTACTTC. Translating it yields CASSVGVAEGNIQYF.

The V gene is TRBV7-6, the J gene TRBJ2-3; D assignment may be TRBD1 or TRBD2 (6 bases each). With 2 bases removed from V and 0 bases from J, the gap between germline ends came to 12 bases. Germline V gene sequence: CDR1 SGHVS, CDR2 FNYEAQ. CDR3 length: 16 residues. The CDR3 nucleotides read TGTGCCAGCAGCTTACTCGGGGGCCCCAGCACAGATACGCAGTATTTT. This codes for CASSLLGGPSTDTQYF.

The J gene is TRBJ1-1, the V gene TRBV9, with 8 nucleotides matching TRBD1. The CDR3 loop spans 15 amino acids. Germline CDR1 SGDLS, CDR2 YYNGEE. Unmatched junction bases numbered 2, after V lost 1 base and J lost 0 bases. CDR3 sequence (DNA): TGTGCCAGCAGCGTACAGGGGGCTCTGAACACTGAAGCTTTCTTT. It is translated as CASSVQGALNTEAFF.

The chain joins TRBV5-1 to TRBJ1-2; TRBD1 aligns across 8 bases. After removal of 5 bases from V and 3 bases from J, the junction contained 3 bases not matched to a gene. The CDR3 runs 13 residues. Per germline, CDR1 SGHRS and CDR2 YFSETQ. The CDR3 spells CASRTGADYGYTF. For the CDR3, the DNA is TGCGCCAGCAGGACAGGGGCGGACTATGGCTACACCTTC.

The genes are TRBV20-1 and TRBJ1-2, with a possible D match to TRBD1 (6 bases). Germline CDR1 and CDR2: DFQATT and SNEGSKA (reference sequence). This CDR3 has 10 residues. The V end was cut by 6 bases, the J end by 8 bases, with 10 bases between. The CDR3 DNA is TGCAGTGCCCGGGACAACGGCTACACCTTC. This sequence encodes CSARDNGYTF.

The rearrangement joins TRBV7-2 to TRBJ2-3; D may be TRBD2 (6 bases). In germline, CDR1 is SGHTA, CDR2 FQGNSA. The CDR3 extends over 16 amino acids. Deletions cut 1 base from V and 2 bases from J, with 13 bases between. The CDR3 reads CASSLVGAGFTDTQYF. In nucleotides, the CDR3 is TGTGCCAGCAGCTTAGTCGGGGCGGGGTTCACAGATACGCAGTATTTT.

This clone occurred a few times. The chain carries TRBV6-4 and TRBJ2-1; 8 nucleotides line up with TRBD2. Germline V lookup: CDR1 MRHNA, CDR2 SNTAGT. Trimming removed 5 bases from V and 12 bases from J; junction bases left unmatched: 9. The CDR3 has 13 amino acids. The CDR3 DNA follows: TGTGCCAGCAGTAGCGGGGGCTCGAAGGGGCAGTTCTTC. Amino acids: CASSSGGSKGQFF.

The chain couples TRBV2 to TRBJ1-1; 7 bases fit TRBD1. After removal of 8 bases from V and 3 bases from J, the junction contained 3 bases not matched to a gene. The CDR3 consists of 12 residues. The germline V gene encodes CDR1 SNHLY and CDR2 FYNNEI. The DNA of the CDR3 is TGTGCCAGCGGACAGGAGTACACTGAAGCTTTCTTT. Protein product: CASGQEYTEAFF.

This chain links TRBV12-3 or TRBV12-4 with TRBJ1-1, with a possible D match to TRBD1 (6 bases). The CDR3 runs 12 residues. The V and J ends lost 7 bases and 5 bases respectively, with 11 bases between them. Here the CDR3 DNA reads TGTGCCAGCACAGGGACAATGACTGAAGCTTTCTTT. Amino acids: CASTGTMTEAFF.

This sequence joins TRBV10-3 and TRBJ1-2; maybe TRBD1 (6 bases). V was shortened by 3 bases and J by 14 bases, with 19 bases between the two germline ends. The CDR3 runs 13 residues. CDR1 and CDR2 from the germline V gene are ENHRY and SYGVKD. CDR3 bases: TGTGCCATCAGTGAAGCAGCACAGGGAAGGATTACCTTC. This codes for CAISEAAQGRITF.

The chain uses TRBV10-3 and TRBJ1-2; no reliable D call. There are 14 residues in the CDR3. Trimming took off 2 bases at V and 5 bases at J, with 12 bases between the two ends. Per germline, CDR1 ENHRY and CDR2 SYGVKD. In DNA form, the CDR3 reads TGTGCCATCAGTGAGGAGGATTTGGGTTATGGCTACACCTTC. Its protein is CAISEEDLGYGYTF.